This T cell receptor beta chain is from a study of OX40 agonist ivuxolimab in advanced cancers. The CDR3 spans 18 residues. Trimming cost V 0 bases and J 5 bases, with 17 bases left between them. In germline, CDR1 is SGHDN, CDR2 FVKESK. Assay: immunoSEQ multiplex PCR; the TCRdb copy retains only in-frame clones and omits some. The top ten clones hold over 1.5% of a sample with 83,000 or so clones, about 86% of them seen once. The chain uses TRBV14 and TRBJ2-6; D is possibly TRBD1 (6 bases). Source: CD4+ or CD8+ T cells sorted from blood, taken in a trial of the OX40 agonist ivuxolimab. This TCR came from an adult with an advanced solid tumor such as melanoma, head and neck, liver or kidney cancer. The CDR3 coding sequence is TGTGCCAGCAGCCAAGATAAGACAGGTCCCCTCTGGGCCAACGTCCTGACTTTC. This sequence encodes CASSQDKTGPLWANVLTF.